This passage covers 2 T cell receptor beta chains from one sample sequenced in a study of blood T cell repertoires in COVID-19. Sequencing used immunoSEQ multiplex PCR; TCRdb keeps in-frame clones, though not all of them. The table records a few hundred thousand clones, nearly 90% of them present only once. The sequenced sample consisted of PBMCs or T cells enriched from blood (not recorded which). The receptors stem from a man aged 25-40 years who had been exposed to COVID-19.

The gene calls are TRBV30 and TRBJ2-3, with D maybe TRBD2 (5 bases). This CDR3 region has 14 residues. V gave up 6 bases and J gave up 5 bases, with 18 bases separating them. CDR1 and CDR2 (germline): GTSNPN, SVGIG (reference sequence). This CDR3 is CACTGLDGLDTQYF. DNA for the CDR3: TGTGCCTGCACCGGACTCGACGGCCTAGATACGCAGTATTTT.

CDR3 nucleotides: TGTGCCATCAGTGAGACAGCTTCCTATGGCTACACCTTC. Residues: CAISETASYGYTF. The chain links TRBV10-3 to TRBJ1-2; D remains unclear. V shed 2 bases and J shed 4 bases, with 8 bases lying between them. CDR3 size: 13 residues. Germline CDR1 and CDR2: ENHRY and SYGVKD.